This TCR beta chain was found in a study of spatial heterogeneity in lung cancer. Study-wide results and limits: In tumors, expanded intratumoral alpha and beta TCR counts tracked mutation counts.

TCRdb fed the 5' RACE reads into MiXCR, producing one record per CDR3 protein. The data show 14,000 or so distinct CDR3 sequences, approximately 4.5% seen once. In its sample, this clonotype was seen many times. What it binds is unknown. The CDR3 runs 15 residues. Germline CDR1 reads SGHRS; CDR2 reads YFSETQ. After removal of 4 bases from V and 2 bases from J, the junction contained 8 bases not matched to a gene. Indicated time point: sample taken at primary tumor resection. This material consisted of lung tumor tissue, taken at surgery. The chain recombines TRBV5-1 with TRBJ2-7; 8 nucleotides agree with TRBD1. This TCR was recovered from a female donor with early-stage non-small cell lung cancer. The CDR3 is CASSADRGRAYEQYF. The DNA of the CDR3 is TGCGCCAGCAGCGCTGACAGGGGTAGGGCCTACGAGCAGTACTTC.